This T cell receptor beta chain is from a study of siplizumab effects on memory and regulatory T cells. General study points: The authors did not confirm suppressive function in proliferating Tregs from siplizumab cultures. In roughly 75-96% of proliferating CD4+ or CD8+ clones, a naive or memory phenotype could not be assigned. Only a minor fraction of alloreactive clones mapped to unstimulated subsets.

Around 100,000 TCR templates per sample were assayed. Sequenced by immunoSEQ multiplex PCR; TCRdb stores in-frame clones only, minus some. The top ten clones hold roughly 1% of a sample with over 100,000 clones, 92% of them seen once. The V gene's germline CDR1 is MNHNS and CDR2 SASEGT. V was clipped by 1 base and J by 3 bases, with 20 bases between them. This CDR3 is 18 amino acids long. As for this clone: Its cognate antigen is unknown.

The V gene is TRBV6-1, the J gene TRBJ2-3, with D possibly TRBD2 on 6 matching bases. The TCR was taken from a human donor in good health. Sequences were obtained from CD4+ T cells sorted from blood. The CDR3 is CASSEVGWRAGRTDTQYF. The CDR3 DNA reads as TGTGCCAGCAGTGAAGTGGGGTGGAGAGCGGGCAGGACAGATACGCAGTATTTT.